Described below is a single T cell receptor (beta chain) sequence and its context. TCRdb's table, derived via immunoSEQ multiplex PCR, lists solely in-frame clones and lacks some. The repertoire includes approximately 760,000 clones, 80% to 90% of them detected once, and about 0.011% sits in the top ten. The sample originates from a study of shared T cell receptors in the human thymus. These sequences were also reported in another study, on human thymus T cells. Per that paper: Infants, healthy and Finnish, who were having corrective surgery for congenital heart defects served as donors. The thymus was resected at corrective cardiac surgery. Usage of V and J genes appeared biased in thymic and blood repertoires. Related studies found that unrelated individuals share highly overlapping thymic repertoires.

This clonotype originated in a girl less than two years old with a congenital heart defect. The sample consisted of thymocytes.

CDR3 coding DNA: TGTGCCAGCAGCCCACCCCGGGACAGAATTGGGGACTCCTACGAGCAGTACTTC. The encoded protein is CASSPPRDRIGDSYEQYF. The chain combines TRBV5-6 with TRBJ2-7; TRBD1 matches at 7 bases. Germline values: CDR1 SGHDT, CDR2 YYEEEE. The V segment lost 4 bases and the J segment 0 bases; nucleotides outside the gene matches: 16. The CDR3 spans 18 residues.